This is a list of T cell receptor beta chains from one sample in a study of CD8 T cells in ankylosing spondylitis. One entry per CDR3 protein results from TCRdb running MiXCR on the 5' RACE reads. The profile shows fewer than 400,000 distinct CDR3 sequences, about a fifth of them singletons. The sample comprised blood, either unsorted or a sorted T cell fraction (not recorded which). These receptors were collected from a male donor with ankylosing spondylitis. CDR3s include the opening cysteine and the closing phenylalanine or tryptophan. A D gene is named only where the DNA matches it firmly. Size is stated for part of the rows, as once, few or many counts, or as a class when the clone is expanded.

>TRBD1|TRBV30|TRBJ1-1|.
TGTGCCTGGAGTAGACAGGGGATTGAAGCTTTCTTT
CAWSRQGIEAFF
>.|TRBV21-1|TRBJ2-7|.
TGTGCCAGCAGCAAAGGGCCGGCAGGCGAACATTCTTTC
CASSKGPAGEHSF
>.|TRBV27|TRBJ2-3|few
TGTGCCAGCAGTTCATGGGCGGGACGCACAGATACGCAGTATTTT
CASSSWAGRTDTQYF
>.|TRBV7-3|TRBJ2-4|few
TGTGCCAGCAGCTCTACTCGGGCGGCCAAAAACATTCAGTACTTC
CASSSTRAAKNIQYF
>TRBD1|TRBV11-2|TRBJ1-1|.
TGTGCCAGCAGCCATAGACAGGGGCGTGAAGCTTTCTTT
CASSHRQGREAFF
>.|TRBV27|TRBJ1-6|few
TGTGCCAGCAGCTTGTATAATTCACCCCTCCACTTT
CASSLYNSPLHF
>TRBD2|TRBV12-3/TRBV12-4|TRBJ2-1|few
TGTGCCAGCAGTACCACGAGCGGGAGGGCCTCCTACAATGAGCAGTTCTTC
CASSTTSGRASYNEQFF
>.|TRBV4-2|TRBJ2-2|.
TGTGCCAGCAGCCAAAGACACTCGAACACCGGGGAGCTGTTTTTT
CASSQRHSNTGELFF
>.|TRBV5-1|TRBJ2-3|few
TGCGCCAGCAGCTTGCCCCAGGGTCCTAGCACAGATACGCAGTATTTT
CASSLPQGPSTDTQYF
>.|TRBV29-1|TRBJ1-1|few
TGCAGCGTTAAAATCCAGTCGAACACTGAAGCTTTCTTT
CSVKIQSNTEAFF